The TCR beta chain under discussion was sequenced for a study of T cell responses to AZD1222 COVID-19 vaccine. Repertoires were generated with immunoSEQ multiplex PCR, while TCRdb's copy carries only in-frame clones and drops some. This table holds about 100,000 clones, approximately 91% found once. Germline CDR1 is SGHTA and CDR2 is FQGNSA. The CDR3 consists of 15 residues. The J segment lost 8 bases and the V segment lost 5 bases, leaving 7 bases of the junction unmatched. This specimen consisted of peripheral blood, obtained 28 days after the second AZD1222 dose. The genes are TRBV7-2 and TRBJ1-5; TRBD1 matches at 12 bases. The clonotype was recovered from an adult who received the AZD1222 COVID-19 vaccine. This chain's CDR3 is CASSPGTGGRKPQHF. The CDR3 bases are TGTGCCAGCAGCCCCGGGACAGGGGGCAGAAAGCCCCAGCATTTT.